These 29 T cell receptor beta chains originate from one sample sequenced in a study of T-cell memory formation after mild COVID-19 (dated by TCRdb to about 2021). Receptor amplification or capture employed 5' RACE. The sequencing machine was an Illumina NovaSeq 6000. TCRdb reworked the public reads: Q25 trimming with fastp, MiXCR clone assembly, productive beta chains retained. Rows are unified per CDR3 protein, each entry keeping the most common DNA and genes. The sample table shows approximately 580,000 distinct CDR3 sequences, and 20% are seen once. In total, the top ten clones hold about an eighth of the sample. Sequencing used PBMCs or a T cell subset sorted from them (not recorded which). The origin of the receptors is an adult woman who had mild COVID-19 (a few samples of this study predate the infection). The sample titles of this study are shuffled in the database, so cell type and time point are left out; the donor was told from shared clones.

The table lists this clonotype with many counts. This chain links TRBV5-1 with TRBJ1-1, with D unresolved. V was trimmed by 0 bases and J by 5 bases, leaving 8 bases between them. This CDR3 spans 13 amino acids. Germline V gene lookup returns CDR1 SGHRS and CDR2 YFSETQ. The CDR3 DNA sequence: TGCGCCAGCAGCTTGGAAAGGGATACTGAAGCTTTCTTT. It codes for CASSLERDTEAFF.

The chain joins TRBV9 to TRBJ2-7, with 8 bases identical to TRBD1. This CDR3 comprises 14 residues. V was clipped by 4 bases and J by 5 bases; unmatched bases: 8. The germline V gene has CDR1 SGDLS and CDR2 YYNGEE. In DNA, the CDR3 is TGTGCCAGCAGCCCCCTAGGACAGGGTGACGAGCAGTACTTC. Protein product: CASSPLGQGDEQYF.

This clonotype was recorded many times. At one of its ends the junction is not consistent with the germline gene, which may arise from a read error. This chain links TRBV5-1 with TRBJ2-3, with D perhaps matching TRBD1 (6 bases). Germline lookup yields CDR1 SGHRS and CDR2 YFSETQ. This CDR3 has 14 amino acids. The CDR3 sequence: CASSPDRSTDTQYF. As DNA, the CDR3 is TGTGCCAGCTCTCCTGACAGGAGCACAGATACGCAGTATTTT.

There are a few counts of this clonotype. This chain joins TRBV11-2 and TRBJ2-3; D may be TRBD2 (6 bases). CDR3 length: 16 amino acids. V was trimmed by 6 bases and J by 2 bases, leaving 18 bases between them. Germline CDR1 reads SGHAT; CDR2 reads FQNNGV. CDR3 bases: TGTGCCAGCAGTTTTAGCGGTTCCCGTTCCACAGATACGCAGTATTTT. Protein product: CASSFSGSRSTDTQYF.

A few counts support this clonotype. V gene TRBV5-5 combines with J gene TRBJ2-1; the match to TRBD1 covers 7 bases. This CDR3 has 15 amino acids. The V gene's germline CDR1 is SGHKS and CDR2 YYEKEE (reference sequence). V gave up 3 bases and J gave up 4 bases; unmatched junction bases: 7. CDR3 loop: CASSSRDSGYNEQFF. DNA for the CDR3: TGTGCCAGCAGCTCCCGGGACAGTGGTTACAATGAGCAGTTCTTC.

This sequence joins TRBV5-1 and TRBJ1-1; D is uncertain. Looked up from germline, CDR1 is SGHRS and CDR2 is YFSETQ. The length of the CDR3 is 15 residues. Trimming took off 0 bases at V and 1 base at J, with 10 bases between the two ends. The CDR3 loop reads CASSLDTQPNTEAFF. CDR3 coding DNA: TGCGCCAGCAGCTTGGACACCCAGCCGAACACTGAAGCTTTCTTT.

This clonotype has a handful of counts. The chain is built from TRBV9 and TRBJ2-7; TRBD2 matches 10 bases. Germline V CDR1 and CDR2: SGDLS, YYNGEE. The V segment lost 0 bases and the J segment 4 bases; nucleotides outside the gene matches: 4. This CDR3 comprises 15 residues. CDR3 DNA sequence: TGTGCCAGCAGCGTAGCGCTAGCGGGGGATTACGAGCAGTACTTC. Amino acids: CASSVALAGDYEQYF. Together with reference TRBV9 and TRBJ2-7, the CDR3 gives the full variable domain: DSGVTQTPKHLITATGQRVTLRCSPRSGDLSVYWYQQSLDQGLQFLIQYYNGEERAKGNILERFSAQQFPDLHSELNLSSLELGDSALYFCASSVALAGDYEQYFGPGTRLTVT.

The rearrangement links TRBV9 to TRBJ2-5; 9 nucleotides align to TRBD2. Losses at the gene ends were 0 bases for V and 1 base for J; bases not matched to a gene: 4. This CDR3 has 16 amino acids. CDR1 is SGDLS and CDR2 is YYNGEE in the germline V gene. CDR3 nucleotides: TGTGCCAGCAGCGTAGACCCGACTAGCGGCCAAGAGACCCAGTACTTC. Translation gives CASSVDPTSGQETQYF.

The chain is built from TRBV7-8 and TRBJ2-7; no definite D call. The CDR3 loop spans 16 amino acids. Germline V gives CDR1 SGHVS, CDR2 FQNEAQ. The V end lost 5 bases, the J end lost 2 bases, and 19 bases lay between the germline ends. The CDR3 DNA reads TGTGCCAGCAGCCCCCGACGGGCAGGCCCTGCCTACGAGCAGTACTTC. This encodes CASSPRRAGPAYEQYF.

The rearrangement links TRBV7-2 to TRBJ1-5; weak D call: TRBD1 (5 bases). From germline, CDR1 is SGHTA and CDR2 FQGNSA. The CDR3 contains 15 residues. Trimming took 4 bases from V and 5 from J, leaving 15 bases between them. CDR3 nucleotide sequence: TGTGCCAGCAGCTCGCAGGGTTCGCTCCATCAGCCCCAGCATTTT. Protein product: CASSSQGSLHQPQHF. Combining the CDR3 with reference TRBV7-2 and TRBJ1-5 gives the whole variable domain GAGVSQSPSNKVTEKGKDVELRCDPISGHTALYWYRQSLGQGLEFLIYFQGNSAPDKSGLPSDRFSAERTGGSVSTLTIQRTQQEDSAVYLCASSSQGSLHQPQHFGDGTRLSIL.

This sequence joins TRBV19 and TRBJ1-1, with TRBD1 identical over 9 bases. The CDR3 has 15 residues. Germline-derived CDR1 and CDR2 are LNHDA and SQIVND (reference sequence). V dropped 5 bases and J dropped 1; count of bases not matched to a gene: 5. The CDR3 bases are TGTGCCAGTAGTGCGAAGACAGGGGGGAACACTGAAGCTTTCTTT. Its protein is CASSAKTGGNTEAFF.

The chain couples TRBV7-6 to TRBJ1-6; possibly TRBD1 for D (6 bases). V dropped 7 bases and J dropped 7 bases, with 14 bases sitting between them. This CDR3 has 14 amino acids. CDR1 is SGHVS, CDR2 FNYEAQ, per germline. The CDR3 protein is CASTQGQTNSPLHF. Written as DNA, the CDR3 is TGTGCCAGCACCCAAGGACAGACGAATTCACCCCTCCACTTT.

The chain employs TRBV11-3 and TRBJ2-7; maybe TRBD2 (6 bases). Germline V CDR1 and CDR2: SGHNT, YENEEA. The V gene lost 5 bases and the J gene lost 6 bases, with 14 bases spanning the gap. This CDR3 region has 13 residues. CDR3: CASSHIAAGEQYF. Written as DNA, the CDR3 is TGTGCCAGCAGCCATATAGCGGCCGGCGAGCAGTACTTC.

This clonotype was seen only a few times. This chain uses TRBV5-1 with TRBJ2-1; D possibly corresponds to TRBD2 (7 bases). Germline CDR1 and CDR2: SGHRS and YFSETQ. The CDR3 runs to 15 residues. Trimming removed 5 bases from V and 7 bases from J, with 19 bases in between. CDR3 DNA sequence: TGCGCCAGCAGACTCGGAGGGGGGGCAAAGAATGAGCAGTTCTTC. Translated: CASRLGGGAKNEQFF.

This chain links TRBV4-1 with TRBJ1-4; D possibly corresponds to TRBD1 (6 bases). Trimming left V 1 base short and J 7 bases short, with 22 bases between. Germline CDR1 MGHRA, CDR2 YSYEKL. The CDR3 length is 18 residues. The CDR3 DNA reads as TGCGCCAGCAGCCAAGGAGAAGGTGGGGGCCTCAGAAGTGAAAAACTGTTTTTT. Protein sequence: CASSQGEGGGLRSEKLFF.

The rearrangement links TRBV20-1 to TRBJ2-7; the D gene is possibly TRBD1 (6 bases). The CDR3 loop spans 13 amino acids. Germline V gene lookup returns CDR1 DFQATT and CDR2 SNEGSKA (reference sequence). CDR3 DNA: TGCAGCGGTCGGGACATGACTTCCTACGAGCAGTACTTC. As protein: CSGRDMTSYEQYF.

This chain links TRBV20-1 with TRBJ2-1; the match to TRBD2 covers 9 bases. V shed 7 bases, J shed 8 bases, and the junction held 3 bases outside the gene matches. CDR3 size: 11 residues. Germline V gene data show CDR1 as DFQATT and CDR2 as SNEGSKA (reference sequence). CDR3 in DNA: TGCAGTGGCGGGAGGGGTTATGAGCAGTTCTTC. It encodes CSGGRGYEQFF.

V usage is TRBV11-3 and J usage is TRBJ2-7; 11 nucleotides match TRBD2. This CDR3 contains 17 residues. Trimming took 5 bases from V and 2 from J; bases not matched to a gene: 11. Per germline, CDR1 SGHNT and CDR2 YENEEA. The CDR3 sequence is CASSGAGTSGIAYEQYF. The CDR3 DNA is TGTGCCAGCAGCGGAGCCGGGACTAGCGGTATAGCCTACGAGCAGTACTTC.

The CDR3 bases are TGTGCCAGCAGCATTAGAGGAGGACAGGGAGGAGCCGGGGAGCTGTTTTTT. This gives the protein CASSIRGGQGGAGELFF. The chain has TRBV7-2 and TRBJ2-2; 8 bases align to TRBD1. In germline, CDR1 is SGHTA, CDR2 FQGNSA. Trimming took 5 bases from V and 6 from J; bases not matched to a gene: 14. CDR3 size: 17 residues.

The CDR3 bases are TGTGCCAGCAGCCTCCTACCGGGACAGGGTGGCGAAAAACTGTTTTTT. Its translation is CASSLLPGQGGEKLFF. V and J are TRBV7-9 and TRBJ1-4; TRBD1 matches 9 bases. Germline V lookup: CDR1 SEHNR, CDR2 FQNEAQ (reference sequence). This CDR3 comprises 16 residues. V lost 5 bases and J lost 8; bases outside the gene matches: 12.

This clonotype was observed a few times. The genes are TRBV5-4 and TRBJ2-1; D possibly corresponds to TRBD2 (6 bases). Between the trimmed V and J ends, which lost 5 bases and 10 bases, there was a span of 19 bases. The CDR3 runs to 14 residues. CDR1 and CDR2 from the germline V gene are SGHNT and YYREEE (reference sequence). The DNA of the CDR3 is TGTGCCAGCAGTCCCAGACTAGGTCCTAAGGAGCAGTTCTTC. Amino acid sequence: CASSPRLGPKEQFF.

Here the CDR3 reads CSALTGMIGADTQYF. The CDR3 region has the DNA TGCAGTGCCCTGACAGGGATGATAGGTGCAGATACGCAGTATTTT. The chain joins TRBV20-1 to TRBJ2-3, with 7 bases lining up with TRBD1. The J segment lost 4 bases and the V segment lost 6 bases, leaving 13 bases of the junction unmatched. The length of the CDR3 is 15 residues. Germline lookup yields CDR1 DFQATT and CDR2 SNEGSKA (reference sequence).

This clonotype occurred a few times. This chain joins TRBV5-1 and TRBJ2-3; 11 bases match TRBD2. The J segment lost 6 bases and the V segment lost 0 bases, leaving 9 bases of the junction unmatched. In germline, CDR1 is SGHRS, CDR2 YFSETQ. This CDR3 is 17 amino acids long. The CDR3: CASSLAPLAGVADTQYF. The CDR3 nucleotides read TGCGCCAGCAGCTTGGCCCCACTAGCGGGAGTTGCGGATACGCAGTATTTT.

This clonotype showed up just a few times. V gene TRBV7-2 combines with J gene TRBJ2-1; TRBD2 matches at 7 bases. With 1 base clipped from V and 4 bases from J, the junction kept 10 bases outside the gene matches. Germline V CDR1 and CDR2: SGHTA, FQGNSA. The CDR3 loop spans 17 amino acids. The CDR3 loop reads CASSLVQSGNWYNEQFF. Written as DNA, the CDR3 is TGTGCCAGCAGCTTAGTTCAAAGCGGGAATTGGTACAATGAGCAGTTCTTC.

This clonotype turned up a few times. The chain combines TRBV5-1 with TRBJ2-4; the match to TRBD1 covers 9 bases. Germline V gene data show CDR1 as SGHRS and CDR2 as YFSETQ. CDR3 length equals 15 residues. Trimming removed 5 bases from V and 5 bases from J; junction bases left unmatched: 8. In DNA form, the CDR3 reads TGCGCCAGCAGATCAAGGGACAGGGCGGAAAACATTCAGTACTTC. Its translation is CASRSRDRAENIQYF. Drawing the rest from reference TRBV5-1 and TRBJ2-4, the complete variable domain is KAGVTQTPRYLIKTRGQQVTLSCSPISGHRSVSWYQQTPGQGLQFLFEYFSETQRNKGNFPGRFSGRQFSNSRSEMNVSTLELGDSALYLCASRSRDRAENIQYFGAGTRLSVL.

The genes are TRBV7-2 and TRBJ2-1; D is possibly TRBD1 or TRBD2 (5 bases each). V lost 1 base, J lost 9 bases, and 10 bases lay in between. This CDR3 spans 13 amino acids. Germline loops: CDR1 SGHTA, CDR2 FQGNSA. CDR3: CASSLELRGEQFF. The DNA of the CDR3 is TGTGCCAGCAGCTTAGAGCTGAGGGGTGAGCAGTTCTTC.

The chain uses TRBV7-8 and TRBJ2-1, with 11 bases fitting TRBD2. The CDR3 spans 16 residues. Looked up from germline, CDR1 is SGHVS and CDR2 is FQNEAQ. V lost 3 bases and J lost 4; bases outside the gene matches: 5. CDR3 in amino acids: CASSFVLAGEYNEQFF. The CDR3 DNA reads TGTGCCAGCAGCTTCGTACTAGCGGGGGAGTACAATGAGCAGTTCTTC.

The CDR3 here is CASSSAGQLGGPTDTQYF. CDR3 DNA: TGTGCCAGCAGTTCGGCGGGTCAACTAGGCGGGCCGACAGATACGCAGTATTTT. This sequence joins TRBV12-3 or TRBV12-4 and TRBJ2-3; maybe TRBD2 (5 bases). The CDR3 runs 18 residues. The germline V and J ends were trimmed by 4 bases and 3 bases, with 23 bases remaining between them.

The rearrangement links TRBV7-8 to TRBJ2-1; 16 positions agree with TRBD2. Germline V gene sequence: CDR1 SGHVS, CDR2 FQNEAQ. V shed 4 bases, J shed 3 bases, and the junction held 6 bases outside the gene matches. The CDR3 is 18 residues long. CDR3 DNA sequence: TGTGCCAGCAGCTCGGGACTAGCGGGGGGGAATCTCTACAATGAGCAGTTCTTC. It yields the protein CASSSGLAGGNLYNEQFF.